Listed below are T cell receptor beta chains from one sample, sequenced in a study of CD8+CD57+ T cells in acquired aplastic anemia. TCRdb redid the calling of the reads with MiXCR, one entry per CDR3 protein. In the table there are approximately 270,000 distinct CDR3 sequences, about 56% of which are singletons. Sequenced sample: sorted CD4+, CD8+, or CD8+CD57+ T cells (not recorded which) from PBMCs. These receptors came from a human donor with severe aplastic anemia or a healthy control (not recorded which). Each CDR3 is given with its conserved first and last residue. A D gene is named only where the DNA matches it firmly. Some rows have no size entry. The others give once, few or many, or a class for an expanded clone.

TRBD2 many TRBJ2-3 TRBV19 CASSPSGGHTDTQYF TGTGCCAGTAGTCCTAGCGGGGGGCACACAGATACGCAGTATTTT
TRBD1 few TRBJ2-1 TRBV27 CASSYRDRLSSYNEQFF TGTGCCAGCAGTTATCGGGACAGGCTGAGCTCCTACAATGAGCAGTTCTTC
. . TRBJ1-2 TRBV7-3 CASRPTGLYGYTF TGTGCCAGCCGGCCCACAGGGTTATATGGCTACACCTTC
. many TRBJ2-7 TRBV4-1 CASSQELAQGYEQYF TGCGCCAGCAGCCAAGAACTCGCCCAGGGCTACGAGCAGTACTTC
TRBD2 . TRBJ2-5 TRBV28 CASSSSGGPNEQYF TGTGCCAGCAGCAGTAGCGGGGGCCCCAATGAGCAGTACTTC
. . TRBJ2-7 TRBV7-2 CASSLLPDPYEQYF TGTGCCAGCAGCTTACTACCGGATCCCTACGAGCAGTACTTC
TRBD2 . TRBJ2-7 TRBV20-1 CSALGLAGDYEQYF TGCAGTGCTCTCGGACTAGCGGGGGACTACGAGCAGTACTTC
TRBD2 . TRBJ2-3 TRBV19 CASKETSGTDTQYF TGTGCCAGTAAGGAGACTAGCGGCACAGATACGCAGTATTTT
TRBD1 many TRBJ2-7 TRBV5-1 CASSLDGRGRGEQYF TGCGCCAGCAGCTTGGACGGCAGGGGGCGAGGGGAGCAGTACTTC
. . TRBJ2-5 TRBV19 CASTPRPQETQYF TGTGCCAGTACCCCAAGGCCTCAAGAGACCCAGTACTTC
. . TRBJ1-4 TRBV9 CASKRADSYNEKLFF TGTGCCAGCAAAAGGGCTGACTCCTACAATGAAAAACTGTTTTTT
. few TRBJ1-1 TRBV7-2 CASSLVGRTEAFF TGTGCCAGCAGCTTAGTAGGAAGGACTGAAGCTTTCTTT
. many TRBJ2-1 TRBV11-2 CASRQEGLRLQGTYNEQFF TGTGCCAGCAGACAAGAAGGCCTTCGTTTGCAGGGGACCTACAATGAGCAGTTCTTC
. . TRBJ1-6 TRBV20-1 CSARASGNRGSPLHF TGCAGTGCTAGAGCTTCAGGGAATCGGGGCTCACCCCTCCACTTT
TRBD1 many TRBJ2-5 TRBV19 CASSGTGVGETQYF TGTGCCAGTAGTGGGACAGGGGTTGGAGAGACCCAGTACTTC
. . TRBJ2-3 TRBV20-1 CSASLTRVADTQYF TGCAGTGCTAGTTTAACCAGGGTGGCAGATACGCAGTATTTT
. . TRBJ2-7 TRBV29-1 CSVPKSVQGRDEQYF TGCAGCGTCCCCAAAAGCGTCCAGGGGAGGGACGAGCAGTACTTC
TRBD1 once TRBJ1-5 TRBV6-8 CASRDREIQPQHF TGTGCCAGCAGGGACAGGGAAATTCAGCCCCAGCATTTT
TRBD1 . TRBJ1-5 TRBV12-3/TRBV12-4 CASSVGQGVVQPQHF TGTGCCAGCAGTGTGGGACAGGGGGTTGTTCAGCCCCAGCATTTT
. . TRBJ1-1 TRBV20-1 CSAGGGAMNTEAFF TGCAGTGCCGGTGGGGGCGCAATGAACACTGAAGCTTTCTTT
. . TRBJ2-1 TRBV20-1 CSADPDVRSYNEQFF TGCAGTGCTGACCCCGATGTGCGGTCCTACAATGAGCAGTTCTTC
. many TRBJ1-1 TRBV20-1 CSAKDRRGTEAFF TGCAGTGCTAAAGACAGGAGGGGGACTGAAGCTTTCTTT
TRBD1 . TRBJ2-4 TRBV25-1 CASGQGRPKNIQYF TGTGCCAGCGGACAGGGGCGGCCCAAAAACATTCAGTACTTC
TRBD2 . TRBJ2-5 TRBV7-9 CASSPGRRLAGEGETQYF TGTGCCAGCAGCCCCGGTCGTCGACTAGCGGGGGAAGGAGAGACCCAGTACTTC
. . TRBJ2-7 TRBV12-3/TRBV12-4 CASTLGYEQYF TGTGCCAGCACCTTGGGCTACGAGCAGTACTTC
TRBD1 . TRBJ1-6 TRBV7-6 CASSLATGGRNSPLHF TGTGCCAGCAGCTTAGCGACAGGGGGCAGGAATTCACCCCTCCACTTT
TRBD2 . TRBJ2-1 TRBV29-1 CSGRTSGLEGNEQFF TGCAGCGGAAGGACTAGCGGACTAGAGGGGAATGAGCAGTTCTTC
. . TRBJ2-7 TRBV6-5 CASRSGPNFFF TGTGCCAGCAGGTCCGGGCCTAATTTTTTCTTC
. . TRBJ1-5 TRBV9 CASSQTGSDQPQHF TGTGCCAGCAGCCAAACAGGTTCCGATCAGCCCCAGCATTTT
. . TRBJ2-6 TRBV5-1 CTSSSKPGAGANVLTF TGCACCAGCAGCTCGAAACCAGGGGCTGGGGCCAACGTCCTGACTTTC
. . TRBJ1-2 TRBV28 CASRLKVLNGYTF TGTGCCAGCCGCTTAAAGGTCCTAAATGGCTACACCTTC
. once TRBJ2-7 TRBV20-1 CSASTAGVIYEQYF TGCAGTGCTAGTACAGCAGGGGTAATCTACGAGCAGTACTTC
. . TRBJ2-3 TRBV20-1 CSARDSLRSRTDTQYF TGCAGTGCTAGAGACAGCCTACGATCCCGCACAGATACGCAGTATTTT
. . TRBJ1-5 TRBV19 CASSNQVQPQHF TGTGCCAGTAGTAACCAAGTTCAGCCCCAGCATTTT
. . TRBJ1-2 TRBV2 CASQYRDRYYGYTF TGTGCCAGCCAATACCGCGACAGGTACTATGGCTACACCTTC
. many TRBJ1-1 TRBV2 CASIQLYMNTEAFF TGTGCCAGCATTCAGTTGTACATGAACACTGAAGCTTTCTTT
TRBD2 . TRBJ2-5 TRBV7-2 CASSLGRRLAGEYQETQYF TGTGCCAGCAGCTTAGGTCGTCGACTAGCGGGGGAGTACCAAGAGACCCAGTACTTC
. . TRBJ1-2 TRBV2 CASRDPKRNYGYTF TGTGCCAGCCGGGACCCAAAAAGGAACTATGGCTACACCTTC
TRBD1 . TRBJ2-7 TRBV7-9 CASSLGGQGHSYEQYF TGTGCCAGCAGCTTGGGGGGACAGGGGCACTCCTACGAGCAGTACTTC
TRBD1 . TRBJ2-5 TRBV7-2 CASSWTGERRKTQYF TGTGCCAGCAGCTGGACAGGGGAGCGGCGGAAGACCCAGTACTTC
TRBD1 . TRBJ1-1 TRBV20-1 CSARETGDEAFF TGCAGTGCTAGAGAGACAGGGGATGAAGCTTTCTTT
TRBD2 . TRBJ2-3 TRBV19 CASSTTSAADTQYF TGTGCCAGTAGTACGACTAGCGCGGCAGATACGCAGTATTTT
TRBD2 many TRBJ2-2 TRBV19 CASSGEGLEHTGELFF TGTGCCAGTAGCGGGGAGGGGCTAGAGCACACCGGGGAGCTGTTTTTT
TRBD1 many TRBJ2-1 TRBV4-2 CASSQLDRANNEQFF TGTGCCAGCAGCCAACTCGACAGGGCCAACAATGAGCAGTTCTTC
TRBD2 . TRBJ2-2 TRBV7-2 CASSLAGVDGELFF TGTGCCAGCTCCCTAGCGGGAGTTGACGGGGAGCTGTTTTTT
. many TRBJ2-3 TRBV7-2 CASSPLRGADTQYF TGTGCCAGCAGCCCCCTCCGGGGGGCGGATACGCAGTATTTT
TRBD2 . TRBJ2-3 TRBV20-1 CSVSIGPSGGQDTQYF TGCAGTGTTAGTATAGGACCCAGCGGGGGACAAGATACGCAGTATTTT
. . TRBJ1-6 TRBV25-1 CASTLNAALHF TGTGCCAGCACTCTTAATGCGGCCCTCCACTTT
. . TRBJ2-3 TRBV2 CASGELGDSSTDTQYF TGTGCCAGCGGTGAACTAGGTGACTCGAGCACAGATACGCAGTATTTT
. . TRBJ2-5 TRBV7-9 CASRPGVRETQYF TGTGCCAGCAGGCCGGGGGTAAGAGAGACCCAGTACTTC
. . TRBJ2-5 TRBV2 CASREGGRETQYF TGTGCCAGCAGAGAGGGGGGGAGGGAGACCCAGTACTTC
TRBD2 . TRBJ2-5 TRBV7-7 CASSEGLAGGGGETQYF TGTGCCAGCAGCGAGGGACTAGCGGGAGGAGGCGGGGAGACCCAGTACTTC
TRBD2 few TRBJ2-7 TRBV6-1 CASSSSGSEQYF TGTGCCAGCAGTTCGAGCGGGAGCGAGCAGTACTTC
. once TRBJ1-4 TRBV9 CASSVEGKVWSNEKLFF TGTGCCAGCAGCGTAGAAGGAAAGGTTTGGTCTAATGAAAAACTGTTTTTT
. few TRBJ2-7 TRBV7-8 CASSLSNEQYF TGTGCCAGCAGCTTAAGCAACGAGCAGTACTTC
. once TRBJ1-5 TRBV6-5 CASSYPTGQYQPQHF TGTGCCAGCAGTTACCCGACCGGACAGTATCAGCCCCAGCATTTT
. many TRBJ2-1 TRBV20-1 CSARDLRQGPGQFF TGCAGTGCTAGAGATCTAAGGCAGGGCCCGGGGCAGTTCTTC
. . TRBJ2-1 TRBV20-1 CSARAGNEQFF TGCAGTGCTAGAGCGGGAAATGAGCAGTTCTTC
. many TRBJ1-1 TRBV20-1 CSAQKVNTEAFF TGCAGTGCTCAGAAGGTGAACACTGAAGCTTTCTTT
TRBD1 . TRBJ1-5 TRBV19 CASTSIEGQNNQPQHF TGTGCCAGTACCTCGATAGAGGGACAGAACAATCAGCCCCAGCATTTT